The clone carrying this T cell receptor (beta chain) was seen more than once but under ten times. The entry originates in a study of blood T cells in healthy people across ages. Across the study: Template switching caught about one barcoded beta molecule for each two T cells.

The donors, all healthy, were Caucasians living in Russia, aged about 6 to 90. A second PCR of roughly 6 to 12 cycles used a sample-barcoded 5' primer and a J-beta primer mix. Individual samples furnished no less than 2.5 million CDR3-containing paired-end reads apiece. TCRdb re-called the 5' RACE reads through MiXCR, storing one row per CDR3 protein. The sample contains some 1.7 million distinct CDR3 sequences, roughly 28% of which appear only once. Trimming cost V 4 bases and J 5 bases; bases outside gene matches: 12. CDR3 size: 17 residues. Looked up from germline, CDR1 is SGHRS and CDR2 is YFSETQ.

The J gene is TRBJ2-2, the V gene TRBV5-1, with 9 bases that match TRBD1. This TCR came from a woman in her 30s in good health. The sample consisted of blood. The CDR3 sequence is CASSPGQGGPPTGELFF. CDR3 nucleotides: TGCGCCAGCAGCCCGGGACAGGGTGGCCCCCCGACCGGGGAGCTGTTTTTT.